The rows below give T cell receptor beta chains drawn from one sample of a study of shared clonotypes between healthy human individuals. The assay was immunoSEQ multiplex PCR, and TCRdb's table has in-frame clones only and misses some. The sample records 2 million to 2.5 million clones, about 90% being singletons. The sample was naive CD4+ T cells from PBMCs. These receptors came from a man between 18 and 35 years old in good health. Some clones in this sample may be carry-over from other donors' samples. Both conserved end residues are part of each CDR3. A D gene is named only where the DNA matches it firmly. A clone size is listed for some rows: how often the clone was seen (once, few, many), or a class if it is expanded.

CASSRDRDTEAFF	TGTGCCAGCAGCCGAGATCGGGACACTGAAGCTTTCTTT	.	TRBJ1-1	few	TRBV7-7
CASSEAVPGEKLFF	TGCGCCAGCAGTGAGGCGGTTCCTGGCGAAAAACTGTTTTTT	.	TRBJ1-4	.	TRBV10-2
CASGDPTGGVGGYTF	TGTGCCAGCGGCGACCCGACAGGGGGCGTGGGTGGCTACACCTTC	TRBD1	TRBJ1-2	.	TRBV28
CASSLEGRSGEKLFF	TGTGCCAGCAGCTTAGAAGGTCGATCAGGTGAAAAACTGTTTTTT	.	TRBJ1-4	.	TRBV7-9
CSVPLIENTGELFF	TGCAGCGTTCCCCTTATCGAGAACACCGGGGAGCTGTTTTTT	.	TRBJ2-2	.	TRBV29-1
CASSYYGLAGGVEQYF	TGCGCCAGCAGCTACTACGGGCTAGCGGGAGGAGTCGAGCAGTACTTC	TRBD2	TRBJ2-7	.	TRBV5-1
CASSQIRGHDTIYF	TGCGCCAGCAGTCAAATACGGGGACACGACACCATATATTTT	.	TRBJ1-3	once	TRBV23-1
CASSITGGFETQYF	TGTGCCAGCAGCATAACAGGGGGCTTTGAGACCCAGTACTTC	TRBD1	TRBJ2-5	.	TRBV7-3
CASSQDRGPGGTDTQYF	TGCGCCAGCAGCCAAGACCGTGGGCCGGGAGGGACAGATACGCAGTATTTT	TRBD2	TRBJ2-3	.	TRBV4-1
CASGQGGRAEAFF	TGTGCCAGCGGACAGGGAGGACGAGCTGAAGCTTTCTTT	TRBD1	TRBJ1-1	.	TRBV6-4
CASSLWGGHYSNQPQHF	TGTGCCAGCAGCTTATGGGGAGGCCACTATAGCAATCAGCCCCAGCATTTT	.	TRBJ1-5	.	TRBV7-3
CASSGFSGANVLTF	TGTGCCAGCTCCGGGTTCTCTGGGGCCAACGTCCTGACTTTC	.	TRBJ2-6	once	TRBV27
CASSLNVPPAETQYF	TGTGCCAGCAGCTTGAATGTCCCACCAGCGGAGACCCAGTACTTC	.	TRBJ2-5	.	TRBV11-2
CASSYGVNTEAFF	TGTGCCAGCAGCTACGGGGTGAACACTGAAGCTTTCTTT	.	TRBJ1-1	.	TRBV5-4
CAWSLFDGYNEQFF	TGTGCCTGGAGCTTATTCGACGGATACAATGAGCAGTTCTTC	.	TRBJ2-1	.	TRBV30
CASSPRTSPNEQFF	TGTGCCAGCAGCCCTCGGACTAGCCCCAATGAGCAGTTCTTC	TRBD2	TRBJ2-1	.	TRBV7-3
CASRGEASSYEQYF	TGCGCCAGCAGGGGTGAAGCAAGCTCCTACGAGCAGTACTTC	.	TRBJ2-7	.	TRBV5-1
CASSISAGVGTDTQYF	TGTGCCAGCAGCATCTCCGCGGGAGTTGGCACAGATACGCAGTATTTT	TRBD2	TRBJ2-3	.	TRBV11-3
CASTERTGFMEVEQYF	TGTGCCAGCACTGAGCGGACGGGCTTTATGGAGGTGGAGCAGTACTTC	.	TRBJ2-7	.	TRBV2
CATSPGRGSEQYF	TGTGCCACCTCCCCCGGGCGAGGGAGCGAGCAGTACTTC	.	TRBJ2-7	.	TRBV27
CASSPSGASGNTIYF	TGTGCCAGCAGCCCTAGTGGGGCCTCTGGAAACACCATATATTTT	.	TRBJ1-3	.	TRBV9
CASSLLGTLSGNTIYF	TGTGCCAGCAGTTTATTAGGGACCCTCTCTGGAAACACCATATATTTT	.	TRBJ1-3	.	TRBV28
CASSRGAGNTGELFF	TGTGCCAGCAGCCGGGGCGCGGGGAACACCGGGGAGCTGTTTTTT	.	TRBJ2-2	.	TRBV5-4
CASSPNHDWILRKDDNYGYTF	TGTGCCAGCAGCCCAAATCACGACTGGATACTCAGGAAGGACGACAACTATGGCTACACCTTC	.	TRBJ1-2	.	TRBV16
CASSVPDRGQVNQPQHF	TGTGCCAGCAGTGTTCCCGACAGGGGGCAAGTCAATCAGCCCCAGCATTTT	TRBD1	TRBJ1-5	.	TRBV6-4
CSVVYGTGNQPQHF	TGCAGCGTTGTATACGGGACAGGGAATCAGCCCCAGCATTTT	TRBD1	TRBJ1-5	.	TRBV29-1
CASNPRGVFEKLFF	TGTGCCAGCAACCCTCGCGGGGTTTTTGAAAAACTGTTTTTT	.	TRBJ1-4	.	TRBV2
CASSHALGRGGVTQYF	TGTGCCAGCAGCCACGCCTTGGGACGAGGGGGTGTGACCCAGTACTTC	.	TRBJ2-5	.	TRBV4-2
CASKKYGRGVDEQYF	TGTGCCAGCAAAAAATACGGGAGGGGGGTGGACGAGCAGTACTTC	TRBD2	TRBJ2-7	.	TRBV6-5
CASSSRGSREQFF	TGTGCCAGCAGCTCCCGGGGATCTCGTGAGCAGTTCTTC	.	TRBJ2-1	.	TRBV7-3
CASTLVGEAFF	TGTGCCAGCACTCTCGTGGGTGAAGCTTTCTTT	.	TRBJ1-1	.	TRBV5-8
CASSSLAAAKQETQYF	TGCGCCAGCAGCTCCCTCGCCGCAGCTAAACAAGAGACCCAGTACTTC	.	TRBJ2-5	.	TRBV5-1
CASSLSGQGNTGELFF	TGCGCCAGCAGCTTGTCGGGACAGGGGAACACCGGGGAGCTGTTTTTT	TRBD1	TRBJ2-2	.	TRBV5-1
CASSETIDEKLFF	TGTGCCAGCTCAGAGACCATTGACGAAAAACTGTTTTTT	.	TRBJ1-4	.	TRBV18
CASSRRTGPNTEAFF	TGTGCCAGCAGTAGACGGACAGGCCCGAACACTGAAGCTTTCTTT	TRBD1	TRBJ1-1	.	TRBV2
CASSTPGVTEAFF	TGTGCCAGTAGTACCCCAGGGGTGACTGAAGCTTTCTTT	.	TRBJ1-1	.	TRBV19
CASSPGPAGATDTQYF	TGCGCCAGCAGCCCGGGTCCCGCCGGGGCCACAGATACGCAGTATTTT	.	TRBJ2-3	.	TRBV5-1
CASSIRGKQAFF	TGTGCCAGTAGTATCAGGGGGAAACAAGCTTTCTTT	TRBD1	TRBJ1-1	once	TRBV19
CASSPGRSLRWTDTQYF	TGCGCCAGCAGCCCGGGACGTTCACTAAGATGGACAGATACGCAGTATTTT	.	TRBJ2-3	.	TRBV5-1
CATSRDLSSYEQYF	TGTGCCACCAGCAGAGATCTAAGTTCCTACGAGCAGTACTTC	.	TRBJ2-7	.	TRBV15
CASSLYSTRGYGYTF	TGTGCCAGCAGCCTCTACTCCACCAGGGGCTATGGCTACACCTTC	.	TRBJ1-2	.	TRBV5-6
CASSYGGVRGYTF	TGTGCCAGCAGTTATGGCGGAGTCCGTGGCTACACCTTC	.	TRBJ1-2	.	TRBV28
CASSSDMGRPGLLFF	TGTGCCAGCAGCTCTGATATGGGACGCCCCGGATTACTGTTTTTT	.	TRBJ1-4	once	TRBV5-5
CASSLGVGAHRETQYF	TGCGCCAGCAGCTTGGGTGTGGGGGCTCACCGAGAGACCCAGTACTTC	.	TRBJ2-5	.	TRBV5-1
CASSGTGDYGYTF	TGCGCCAGCAGCGGGACAGGGGATTATGGCTACACCTTC	TRBD1	TRBJ1-2	.	TRBV5-1
CASSPPGLAETQYF	TGTGCCAGCTCACCACCGGGGCTAGCTGAGACCCAGTACTTC	.	TRBJ2-5	.	TRBV18